These 21 T cell receptor beta chains were sequenced from one sample in a study of cytomegalovirus exposure and HLA in healthy donors. The PCR had 60 Vbeta and 13 Jbeta primers. This table comes from immunoSEQ multiplex PCR, and its TCRdb copy is limited to in-frame clones, with some not included. The sample totals 65,000 to 85,000 clones. The sequencing sample was made of PBMCs. These receptors were obtained from a female donor in good health and CMV-seropositive.

The rearrangement joins TRBV4-1 to TRBJ2-7; D gene uncertain. Germline lookup yields CDR1 MGHRA and CDR2 YSYEKL. V lost 0 bases to trimming and J lost 3 bases, with 15 bases between them. This CDR3 is built from 16 residues. CDR3 sequence (DNA): TGCGCCAGCAGCCAAGAGAAAGACGGGTACGGCTACGAGCAGTACTTC. It yields the protein CASSQEKDGYGYEQYF.

The gene calls are TRBV4-2 and TRBJ2-2; D not certain. Looked up from germline, CDR1 is LGHNA and CDR2 is YNFKEQ. The ends were cut back, 1 base at V and 2 bases at J, with 14 bases in the middle. The CDR3 has 17 residues. The CDR3 bases are TGTGCCAGCAGCCAAGTCTCGGCGGAACTAAACACCGGGGAGCTGTTTTTT. It codes for CASSQVSAELNTGELFF.

The chain has TRBV6-5 and TRBJ1-1; D uncertain. V lost 10 bases and J 11 bases, leaving 17 bases between the germline ends. CDR1 is MNHEY, CDR2 SVGAGI, per germline. The CDR3 covers 11 residues. This chain's CDR3 is CATSRRGRAFF. The DNA for the CDR3 is TGTGCCACTTCAAGAAGAGGGCGGGCTTTCTTT.

The rearrangement joins TRBV7-6 to TRBJ1-4; TRBD1 might be the D (5 bases). The CDR3 length is 16 residues. Germline CDR1 is SGHVS and CDR2 is FNYEAQ. V lost 0 bases and J 2 bases, leaving 10 bases between the germline ends. CDR3 sequence: CASSLAGGVTNEKLFF. The CDR3 nucleotides are TGTGCCAGCAGCTTAGCGGGAGGGGTGACTAATGAAAAACTGTTTTTT.

The V gene is TRBV7-8, the J gene TRBJ2-5; 10 bases are a match to TRBD1. The V and J ends lost 5 bases and 5 bases, in that order; junction bases with no gene match: 5. The germline CDR1 and CDR2 sequences are SGHVS and FQNEAQ. CDR3 size: 14 residues. CDR3 in amino acids: CASSPDRGQETQYF. In DNA, the CDR3 is TGTGCCAGCAGCCCCGACAGGGGGCAGGAGACCCAGTACTTC.

The V and J genes are TRBV9 and TRBJ1-2; D gene uncertain. With 3 bases removed from V and 0 bases from J, the gap between germline ends came to 3 bases. Germline CDR1 is SGDLS and CDR2 is YYNGEE. CDR3 length: 12 residues. The CDR3 DNA sequence: TGTGCCAGCAGCGCTGCTAACTATGGCTACACCTTC. Residues: CASSAANYGYTF.

The V gene is TRBV7-2, the J gene TRBJ2-2; 10 bases are a match to TRBD2. This CDR3 spans 14 amino acids. The germline CDR1 and CDR2 sequences are SGHTA and FQGNSA. J gave up 11 bases and V 4 bases, and 7 bases lay outside the gene matches. This chain's CDR3 is CASSSQRGGGELFF. CDR3 sequence (DNA): TGTGCCAGCAGCTCCCAGCGGGGGGGCGGAGAGCTGTTTTTT.

The CDR3 nucleotides read TGCGCCAGCAGCCAAGGGGGCGGGGCCGCCTACGAGCAGTACTTC. Residues: CASSQGGGAAYEQYF. The chain joins TRBV4-1 to TRBJ2-7, with D possibly being TRBD2 (6 bases). Germline lookup yields CDR1 MGHRA and CDR2 YSYEKL. This CDR3 contains 15 residues. V was shortened by 1 base and J by 2 bases, with 12 bases between the two germline ends.

The V gene is TRBV30, the J gene TRBJ2-7; 10 bases map to TRBD2. Germline-derived CDR1 and CDR2 are GTSNPN and SVGIG (reference sequence). The CDR3 extends over 15 amino acids. V was pared by 3 bases and J by 1 base, with 6 bases of the junction left unmatched. Here the CDR3 reads CAWSVSSGRSYEQYF. The CDR3, as DNA: TGTGCCTGGAGCGTTTCTAGCGGGAGATCCTACGAGCAGTACTTC.

This sequence joins TRBV30 and TRBJ1-2; no reliable D call. Trimming cost V 2 bases and J 4 bases, with 5 bases left between them. The CDR3 consists of 11 residues. Germline CDR1 and CDR2: GTSNPN and SVGIG (reference sequence). For the CDR3, the DNA is TGTGCCTGGAGTCAGGTCTATGGCTACACCTTC. This translates into CAWSQVYGYTF.

This sequence joins TRBV28 and TRBJ1-5; the match to TRBD1 covers 10 bases. Trimming removed 4 bases from V and 2 bases from J; junction bases left unmatched: 11. CDR1 and CDR2 from the germline V gene are MDHEN and SYDVKM. The CDR3 is made up of 18 amino acids. The CDR3 reads CASSSWEGTGEGNQPQHF. CDR3 bases: TGTGCCAGCAGTTCCTGGGAGGGGACAGGGGAGGGCAATCAGCCCCAGCATTTT. Combining the CDR3 with reference TRBV28 and TRBJ1-5 gives the whole variable domain DVKVTQSSRYLVKRTGEKVFLECVQDMDHENMFWYRQDPGLGLRLIYFSYDVKMKEKGDIPEGYSVSREKKERFSLILESASTNQTSMYLCASSSWEGTGEGNQPQHFGDGTRLSIL.

The chain joins TRBV4-1 to TRBJ1-5, with 8 bases lining up with TRBD1. Germline-derived CDR1 and CDR2 are MGHRA and YSYEKL. The trim removed 2 bases at V and 11 bases at J, leaving 11 bases unmatched. The CDR3 has 15 residues. CDR3 in DNA: TGCGCCAGCAGCCAACCCGGGACAGGCGGTAGGGCCCAGCATTTT. It is translated as CASSQPGTGGRAQHF.

The V call is TRBV6-5, the J call TRBJ2-5; tentatively, D is TRBD2 (6 bases). Deletions cut 6 bases from V and 3 bases from J, with 17 bases between. CDR1 MNHEY and CDR2 SVGAGI come from the germline V gene. The CDR3 consists of 15 residues. The CDR3: CASRWRAGPEETQYF. For the CDR3, the DNA is TGTGCCAGCAGGTGGAGGGCCGGGCCCGAAGAGACCCAGTACTTC.

V usage is TRBV6-5 and J usage is TRBJ2-2; the D gene is possibly TRBD2 (5 bases). Germline lookup yields CDR1 MNHEY and CDR2 SVGAGI. Trimming stripped 8 bases from V and 7 bases from J, with 8 bases between. CDR3 size: 11 residues. The chain's CDR3 is CASWAGGELFF. The CDR3 DNA follows: TGTGCCAGCTGGGCGGGCGGGGAGCTGTTTTTT.

The CDR3 here is CASSITGFSNQPQHF. In nucleotides, the CDR3 is TGTGCCAGTAGTATTACGGGTTTTAGCAATCAGCCCCAGCATTTT. J is TRBJ1-5 and V is TRBV19; the D is unclear. Trimming cost V 3 bases and J 0 bases, with 9 bases left between them. The CDR3 runs 15 residues. Germline assignment: CDR1 LNHDA and CDR2 SQIVND (reference sequence).

J is TRBJ2-3 and V is TRBV30, with a tentative D call TRBD1 (6 bases). Germline-derived CDR1 and CDR2 are GTSNPN and SVGIG (reference sequence). This CDR3 has 13 amino acids. Trimming took off 0 bases at V and 7 bases at J, with 11 bases between the two ends. CDR3 nucleotides: TGTGCCTGGAGTGTTGGGGGCGCATATACGCAGTATTTT. It translates to CAWSVGGAYTQYF.

The chain joins TRBV30 to TRBJ2-5; TRBD1 is a possible D gene (5 bases). Germline V gene lookup returns CDR1 GTSNPN and CDR2 SVGIG (reference sequence). V lost 4 bases to trimming and J lost 10 bases, with 16 bases between them. The CDR3 totals 12 residues. The CDR3 region is CAWTGSGKNQYF. CDR3 DNA: TGTGCCTGGACAGGGTCTGGAAAGAACCAGTACTTC.

This chain links TRBV7-9 with TRBJ2-5, with a possible D match to TRBD2 (6 bases). The CDR3 extends over 13 amino acids. Germline CDR1 SEHNR, CDR2 FQNEAQ (reference sequence). Trimming removed 4 bases from V and 1 base from J, with 7 bases in between. CDR3 region: CASSWGVQETQYF. For the CDR3, the DNA is TGTGCCAGCAGCTGGGGGGTCCAAGAGACCCAGTACTTC.

The chain employs TRBV19 and TRBJ1-1; TRBD1 agrees at 7 bases. The CDR3 has 15 amino acids. CDR1 and CDR2 (germline): LNHDA, SQIVND (reference sequence). V shed 5 bases and J 5 bases; nucleotides not matched to a gene: 11. DNA of the CDR3: TGTGCCAGTAGTTACGCAGGGGGTGGAGGGACTGAAGCTTTCTTT. Its translation: CASSYAGGGGTEAFF.

The J gene is TRBJ1-1, the V gene TRBV19, with a weak D call TRBD1 (6 bases). CDR1 LNHDA and CDR2 SQIVND come from the germline V gene (reference sequence). This CDR3 spans 13 amino acids. V dropped 3 bases and J dropped 7 bases, with 12 bases sitting between them. This CDR3 is CASSIGQPNEAFF. The CDR3, as DNA: TGTGCCAGTAGTATTGGACAGCCAAATGAAGCTTTCTTT. The variable domain in full, with the rest retrieved from reference TRBV19 and TRBJ1-1, is DGGITQSPKYLFRKEGQNVTLSCEQNLNHDAMYWYRQDPGQGLRLIYYSQIVNDFQKGDIAEGYSVSREKKESFPLTVTSAQKNPTAFYLCASSIGQPNEAFFGQGTRLTVV.

The chain couples TRBV5-1 to TRBJ1-1; a weak D match, TRBD1 (6 bases). Trimming left V 5 bases short and J 4 bases short, with 15 bases between. Germline lookup yields CDR1 SGHRS and CDR2 YFSETQ. The CDR3 extends over 14 amino acids. CDR3 region: CASRGLDSTTEAFF. DNA for the CDR3: TGCGCCAGCAGGGGGTTGGACAGTACCACTGAAGCTTTCTTT.